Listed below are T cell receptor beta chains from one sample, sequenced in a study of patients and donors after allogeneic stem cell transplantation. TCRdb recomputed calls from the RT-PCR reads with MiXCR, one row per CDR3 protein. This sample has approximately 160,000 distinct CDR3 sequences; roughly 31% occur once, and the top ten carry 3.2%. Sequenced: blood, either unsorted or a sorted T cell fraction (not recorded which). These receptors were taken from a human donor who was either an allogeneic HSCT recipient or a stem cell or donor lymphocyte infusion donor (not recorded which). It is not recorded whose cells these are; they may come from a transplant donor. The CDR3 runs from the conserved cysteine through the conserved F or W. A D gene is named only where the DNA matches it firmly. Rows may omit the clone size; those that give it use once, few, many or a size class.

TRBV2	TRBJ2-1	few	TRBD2	TGTGCCAGCAGTGAGATTAGGACTAGCCACGATGAGCAGTTCTTC	CASSEIRTSHDEQFF
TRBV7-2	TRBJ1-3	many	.	TGTGCCAGCAGCAGGGGTCCTTCCTCTGGAAACACCATATATTTT	CASSRGPSSGNTIYF
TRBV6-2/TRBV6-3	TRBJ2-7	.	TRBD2	TGTGCCAGCAGTTACGCGGGAGACGAGCAGTACTTC	CASSYAGDEQYF
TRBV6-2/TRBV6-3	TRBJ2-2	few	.	TGTGCCAGCAGTTTCCGGGTCTTGAACACCGGGGAGCTGTTTTTT	CASSFRVLNTGELFF
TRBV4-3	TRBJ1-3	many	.	TGCGCCAGCAGCCATTTGACAGGAAACACCATATATTTT	CASSHLTGNTIYF
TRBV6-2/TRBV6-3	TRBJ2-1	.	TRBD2	TGTGCCAGCAGTTACTCGCGTCTAGCGGACGTCAATGAGCAGTTCTTC	CASSYSRLADVNEQFF
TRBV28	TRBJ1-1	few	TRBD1	TGTGCCAGCAGTCCTCCAGGACAGGGCGTCACTGAAGCTTTCTTT	CASSPPGQGVTEAFF
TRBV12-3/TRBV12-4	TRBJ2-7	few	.	TGTGCCAGCAGCCCTCCCTTAGACAGAGAGCAGTACTTC	CASSPPLDREQYF
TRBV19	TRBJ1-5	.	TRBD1	TGTGCCAGTAGTATTAGGACAGGGCCCCAGCCCCAGCATTTT	CASSIRTGPQPQHF
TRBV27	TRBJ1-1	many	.	TGTGCCACCAAGGGGCTCGGCACTGAAGCTTTCTTT	CATKGLGTEAFF
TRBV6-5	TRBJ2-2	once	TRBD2	TGTGCCAGCAGTTACGTGGGGAGGGTGAACACCGGGGAGCTGTTTTTT	CASSYVGRVNTGELFF
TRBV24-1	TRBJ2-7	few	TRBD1	TGTGCCACCAGTGATTCGGGGACAGGGCGGGCCTACGAGCAGTACTTC	CATSDSGTGRAYEQYF
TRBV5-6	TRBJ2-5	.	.	TGTGCCAGCAGCGACCGGGAGACCCAAGAGACCCAGTACTTC	CASSDRETQETQYF
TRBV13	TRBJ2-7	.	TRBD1	TGTGCCAGCAGCCCGACGGGACAGGGTAACGAGCAGTACTTC	CASSPTGQGNEQYF
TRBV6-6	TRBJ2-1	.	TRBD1	TGTGCCAGCCCGACAGGGGGATCCTACAATGAGCAGTTCTTC	CASPTGGSYNEQFF
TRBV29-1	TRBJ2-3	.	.	TGCAGCGTTGATGGTATGATAGTAACAGATACGCAGTATTTT	CSVDGMIVTDTQYF
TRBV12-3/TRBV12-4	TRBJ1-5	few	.	TGTGCCAGCAGTTCCTCGGGGGGCCATCAGCCCCAGCATTTT	CASSSSGGHQPQHF
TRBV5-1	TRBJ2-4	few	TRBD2	TGCGCCAGCAGCTTGGCCGGACTAGCGGGAACCCTAGCCAAAAACATTCAGTACTTC	CASSLAGLAGTLAKNIQYF
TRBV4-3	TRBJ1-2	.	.	TGCGCCAGCAGCCAAGATGAGGGACAAGCCTATGGCTACACCTTC	CASSQDEGQAYGYTF
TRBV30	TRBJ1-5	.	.	TGTGCCTGGGGCACCCCTGGGGCCGTCAATCAGCCCCAGCATTTT	CAWGTPGAVNQPQHF
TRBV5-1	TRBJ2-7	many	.	TGCGCCAGCAGCTCAGGAGCAGAAGGGGGCGAGCAGTACTTC	CASSSGAEGGEQYF
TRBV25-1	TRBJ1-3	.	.	TGTGCCAGCAGTGAGGACCTTTTCCCCGGAAACACCATATATTTT	CASSEDLFPGNTIYF
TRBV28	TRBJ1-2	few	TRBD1	TGTGCCAGCAGTCCTGGACAGGTCTTGGGCTACACCTTC	CASSPGQVLGYTF
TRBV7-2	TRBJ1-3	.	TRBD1	TGTGCCAGCGCTCCGGGACAGGGGTCCGGAAACACCATATATTTT	CASAPGQGSGNTIYF
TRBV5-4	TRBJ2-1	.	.	TGTGCCAGCAGCTTGGGATCTGGTAGCTCCTACAATGAGCAGTTCTTC	CASSLGSGSSYNEQFF